The source of this T cell receptor beta chain is a study of blood T cell repertoires in COVID-19. Study-wide context: Sites across the United States, Italy and Spain contributed samples from acute and convalescent COVID-19. Sample material is recorded as cDNA or gDNA derived from T cells, B-cell-depleted T cells, or PBMCs.

From germline, CDR1 is LNHDA and CDR2 SQIVND (reference sequence). There are 17 residues in the CDR3. The J segment lost 5 bases and the V segment lost 3 bases, leaving 11 bases of the junction unmatched. Original processing methods: From reference gene primer amplification, estimates of nucleated cell counts were derived. Libraries were prepared by immunoSEQ multiplex PCR; TCRdb keeps only in-frame clonotypes and omits some of them. The V and J calls and the clone size are those of that table, but D and trimming were determined from the DNA. The table shows about 140,000 clones, with over 65% occurring only once. This clone was counted a few times.

The clonotype comes from a woman aged 80 or over with active or convalescent COVID-19. The sample was peripheral blood. The chain carries TRBV19 and TRBJ1-5; TRBD1 agrees at 9 bases. The CDR3 region has the DNA TGTGCCAGTAGTATTCCCTATCCGGGACAGGGCTATCAGCCCCAGCATTTT. Protein sequence: CASSIPYPGQGYQPQHF.